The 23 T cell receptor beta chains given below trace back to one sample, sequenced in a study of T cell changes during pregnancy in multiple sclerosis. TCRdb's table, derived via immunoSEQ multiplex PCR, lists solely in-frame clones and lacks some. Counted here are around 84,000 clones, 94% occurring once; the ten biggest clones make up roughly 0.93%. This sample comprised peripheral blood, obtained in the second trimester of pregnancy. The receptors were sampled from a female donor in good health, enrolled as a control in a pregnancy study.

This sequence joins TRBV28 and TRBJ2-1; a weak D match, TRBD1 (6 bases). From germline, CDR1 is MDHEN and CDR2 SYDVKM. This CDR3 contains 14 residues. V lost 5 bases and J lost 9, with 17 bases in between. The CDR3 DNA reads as TGTGCCAGCAGTCCTCTATCACTACAGGGTGAGCAGTTCTTC. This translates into CASSPLSLQGEQFF.

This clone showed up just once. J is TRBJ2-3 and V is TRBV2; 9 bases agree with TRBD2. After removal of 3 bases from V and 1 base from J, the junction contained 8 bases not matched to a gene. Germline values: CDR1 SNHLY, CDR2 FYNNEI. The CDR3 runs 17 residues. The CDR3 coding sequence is TGTGCCAGCAGTGATCTAAGGCGGGAGGGGCGCACAGATACGCAGTATTTT. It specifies CASSDLRREGRTDTQYF.

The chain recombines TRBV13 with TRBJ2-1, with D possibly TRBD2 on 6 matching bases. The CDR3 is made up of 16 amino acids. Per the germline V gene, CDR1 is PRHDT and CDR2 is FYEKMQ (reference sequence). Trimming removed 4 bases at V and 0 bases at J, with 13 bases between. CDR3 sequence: CASSWGETSSYNEQFF. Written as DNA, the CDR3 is TGTGCCAGCAGCTGGGGCGAGACTAGCTCCTACAATGAGCAGTTCTTC.

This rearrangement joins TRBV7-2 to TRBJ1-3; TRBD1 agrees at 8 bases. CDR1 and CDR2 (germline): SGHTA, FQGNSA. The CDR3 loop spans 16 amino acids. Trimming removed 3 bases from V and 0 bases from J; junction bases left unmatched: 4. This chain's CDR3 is CASSFGDRTSGNTIYF. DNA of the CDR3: TGTGCCAGCAGCTTTGGGGACAGGACCTCTGGAAACACCATATATTTT.

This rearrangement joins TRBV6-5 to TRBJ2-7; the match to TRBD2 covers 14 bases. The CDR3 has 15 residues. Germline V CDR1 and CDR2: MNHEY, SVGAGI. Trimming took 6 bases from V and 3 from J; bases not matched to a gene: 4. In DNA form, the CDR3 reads TGTGCCAGCAGGTCTGGGACTAGCGGGAGCTACGAGCAGTACTTC. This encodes CASRSGTSGSYEQYF.

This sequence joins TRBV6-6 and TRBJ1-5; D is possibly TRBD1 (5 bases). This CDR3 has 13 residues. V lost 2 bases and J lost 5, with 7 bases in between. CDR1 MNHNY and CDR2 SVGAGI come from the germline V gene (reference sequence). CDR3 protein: CASSYRGDQPQHF. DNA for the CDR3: TGTGCCAGCAGTTACCGGGGGGATCAGCCCCAGCATTTT.

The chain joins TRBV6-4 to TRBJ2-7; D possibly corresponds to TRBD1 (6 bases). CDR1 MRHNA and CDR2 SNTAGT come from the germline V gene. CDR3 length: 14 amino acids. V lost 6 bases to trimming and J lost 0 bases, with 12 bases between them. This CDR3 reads CASSPDRTSYEQYF. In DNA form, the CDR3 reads TGTGCCAGCAGCCCGGACAGAACCTCCTACGAGCAGTACTTC.

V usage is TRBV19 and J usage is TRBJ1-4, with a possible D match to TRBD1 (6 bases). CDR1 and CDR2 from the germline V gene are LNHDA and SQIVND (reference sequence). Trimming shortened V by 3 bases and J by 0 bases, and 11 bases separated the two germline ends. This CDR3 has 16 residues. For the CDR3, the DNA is TGTGCCAGTAGTATCAGGGGAAGGGCAACTAATGAAAAACTGTTTTTT. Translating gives CASSIRGRATNEKLFF.

The CDR3: CASSPGLAGGYEQYF. The CDR3 DNA reads as TGTGCCAGCAGCCCGGGACTAGCGGGAGGCTACGAGCAGTACTTC. This chain connects TRBV7-8 to TRBJ2-7; TRBD2 aligns across 15 bases. In germline, CDR1 is SGHVS, CDR2 FQNEAQ. V lost 5 bases and J lost 3; bases outside the gene matches: 2. This CDR3 has 15 amino acids.

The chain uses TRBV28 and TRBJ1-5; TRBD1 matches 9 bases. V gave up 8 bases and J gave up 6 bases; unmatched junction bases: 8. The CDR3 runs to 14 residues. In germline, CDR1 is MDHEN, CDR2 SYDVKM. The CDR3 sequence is CASAGTGSVQPQHF. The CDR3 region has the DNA TGTGCCAGCGCCGGGACAGGGTCGGTTCAGCCCCAGCATTTT.

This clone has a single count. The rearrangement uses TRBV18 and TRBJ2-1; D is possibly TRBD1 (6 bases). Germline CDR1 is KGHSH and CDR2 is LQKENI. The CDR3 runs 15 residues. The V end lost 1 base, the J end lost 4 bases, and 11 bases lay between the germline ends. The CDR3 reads CASSPQGGGYNEQFF. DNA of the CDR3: TGTGCCAGCTCACCACAAGGGGGTGGGTACAATGAGCAGTTCTTC.

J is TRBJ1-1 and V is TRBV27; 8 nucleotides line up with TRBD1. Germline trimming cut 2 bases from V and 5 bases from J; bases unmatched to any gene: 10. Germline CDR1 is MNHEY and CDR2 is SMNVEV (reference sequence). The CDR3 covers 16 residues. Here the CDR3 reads CASSLTQGARGTEAFF. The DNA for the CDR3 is TGTGCCAGCAGTTTAACCCAGGGGGCGCGGGGTACTGAAGCTTTCTTT.

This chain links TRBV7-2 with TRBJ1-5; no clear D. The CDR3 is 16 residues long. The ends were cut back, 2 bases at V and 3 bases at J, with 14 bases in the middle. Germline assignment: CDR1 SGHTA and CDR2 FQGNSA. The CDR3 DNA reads TGTGCCAGCAGCTTAAATGAGGTCAGCCACAATCAGCCCCAGCATTTT. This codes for CASSLNEVSHNQPQHF.

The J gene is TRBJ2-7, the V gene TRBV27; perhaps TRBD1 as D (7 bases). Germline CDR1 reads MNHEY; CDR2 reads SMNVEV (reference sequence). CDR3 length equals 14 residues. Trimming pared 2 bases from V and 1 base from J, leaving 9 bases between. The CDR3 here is CASSLAGQSYEQYF. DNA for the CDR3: TGTGCCAGCAGTTTAGCGGGACAGTCCTACGAGCAGTACTTC.

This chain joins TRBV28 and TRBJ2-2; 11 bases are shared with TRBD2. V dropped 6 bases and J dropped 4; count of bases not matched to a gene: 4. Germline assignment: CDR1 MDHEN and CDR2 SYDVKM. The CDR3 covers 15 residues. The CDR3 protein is CASSLSGRVTGELFF. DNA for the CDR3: TGTGCCAGCAGCCTTAGCGGGAGGGTCACCGGGGAGCTGTTTTTT.

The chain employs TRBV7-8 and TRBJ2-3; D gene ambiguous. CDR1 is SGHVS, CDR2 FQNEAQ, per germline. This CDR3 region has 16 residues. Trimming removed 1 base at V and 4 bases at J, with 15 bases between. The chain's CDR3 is CASSLGYGFEADTQYF. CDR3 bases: TGTGCCAGCAGCTTAGGATATGGATTCGAGGCAGATACGCAGTATTTT.

This chain's CDR3 is CASSLGTGGNQPQHF. CDR3 nucleotides: TGTGCCAGCAGCTTAGGAACAGGGGGCAATCAGCCCCAGCATTTT. The rearrangement uses TRBV7-9 and TRBJ1-5; 7 bases are a match to TRBD1. There are 15 residues in the CDR3. CDR1 and CDR2 from the germline V gene are SEHNR and FQNEAQ (reference sequence). Unmatched junction bases numbered 2, after V lost 1 base and J lost 2 bases.

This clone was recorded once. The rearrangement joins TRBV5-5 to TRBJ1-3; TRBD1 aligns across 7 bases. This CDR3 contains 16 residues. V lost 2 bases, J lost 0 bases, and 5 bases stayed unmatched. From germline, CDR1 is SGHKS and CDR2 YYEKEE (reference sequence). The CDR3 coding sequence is TGTGCCAGCAGCTTCGGACAGGTCTTCTCTGGAAACACCATATATTTT. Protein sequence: CASSFGQVFSGNTIYF.

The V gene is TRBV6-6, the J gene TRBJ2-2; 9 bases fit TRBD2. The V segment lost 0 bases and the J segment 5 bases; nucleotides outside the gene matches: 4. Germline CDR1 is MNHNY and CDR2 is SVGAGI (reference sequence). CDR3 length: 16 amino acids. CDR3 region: CASSYSSGSRTGELFF. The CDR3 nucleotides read TGTGCCAGCAGTTACTCTAGCGGGAGTCGAACCGGGGAGCTGTTTTTT.

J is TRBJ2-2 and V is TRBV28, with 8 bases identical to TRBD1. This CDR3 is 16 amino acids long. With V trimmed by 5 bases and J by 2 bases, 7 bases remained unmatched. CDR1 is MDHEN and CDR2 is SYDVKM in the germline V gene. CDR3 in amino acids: CASSRHRGTNTGELFF. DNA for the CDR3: TGTGCCAGCAGTCGCCACAGGGGGACTAACACCGGGGAGCTGTTTTTT.

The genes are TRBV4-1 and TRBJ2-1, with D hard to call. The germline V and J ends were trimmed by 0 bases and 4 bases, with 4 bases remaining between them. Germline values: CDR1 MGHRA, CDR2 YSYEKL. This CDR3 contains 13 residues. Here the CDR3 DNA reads TGCGCCAGCAGCCAAGAGCGGTACAATGAGCAGTTCTTC. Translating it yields CASSQERYNEQFF.

Here the CDR3 DNA reads TGTGCCTGGAGTGTAATCAGCTACGAGCAGTACTTC. It codes for CAWSVISYEQYF. The V and J genes are TRBV30 and TRBJ2-7; D is ambiguous. The V end lost 0 bases, the J end lost 3 bases, and 6 bases lay between the germline ends. This CDR3 is 12 amino acids long. Germline V lookup: CDR1 GTSNPN, CDR2 SVGIG (reference sequence).

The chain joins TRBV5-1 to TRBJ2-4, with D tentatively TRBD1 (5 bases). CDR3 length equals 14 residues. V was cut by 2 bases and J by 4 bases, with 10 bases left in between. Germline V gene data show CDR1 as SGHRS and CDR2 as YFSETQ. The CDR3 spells CASSFQGMKNIQYF. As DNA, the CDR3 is TGCGCCAGCAGCTTCCAGGGAATGAAAAACATTCAGTACTTC. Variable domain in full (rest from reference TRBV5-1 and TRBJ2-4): KAGVTQTPRYLIKTRGQQVTLSCSPISGHRSVSWYQQTPGQGLQFLFEYFSETQRNKGNFPGRFSGRQFSNSRSEMNVSTLELGDSALYLCASSFQGMKNIQYFGAGTRLSVL.